Below, one T cell receptor (beta chain) is given with its context. Its antigen is unknown. No per-base quality is available; no much larger clone lies one base away. Reading the label with the study, this specimen's time point is: baseline before first vaccination. Samples from vaccinated people were obtained from the UK trials COV001 and COV002, which included a single-blind randomized controlled phase 2/3 trial of AZD1222 (ChAdOx1 nCoV-19) in healthy adults. For TCRbeta chain sequencing, PBMC samples were collected from trial participants at day 0 and at day 28 after the second dose. The CDR3 regions of human TCRbeta chains were analyzed by immunosequencing. Per the authors' processing: Repertoire TCRs were checked for matches against a reference library of SARS-CoV-2-specific TCRs that had been generated using the MIRA antigen-specificity platform. Breadth meant the fraction of unique TCRs that were SARS-CoV-2-associated, whereas depth meant the fraction of total T cells that were SARS-CoV-2-associated. Each spike-specific TCR was assigned to its reactive spike region and to a CD4 or CD8 class using the MIRA data. Log10-transformed breadth and depth values were compared by one-way ANOVA with Sidak's multiple comparisons tests. Entries here come from immuneACCESS through TCRdb and include only in-frame sequences with V and J called. Some clones fail to appear in such tables; in the studies checked, an unresolved V gene covers under half of the shortfall, and the cause of the remainder is unknown. V, J and clone size are those of that table, while D and trimming were read from the DNA. This sample lists about 76,000 clones; roughly 88% were detected once. Roughly a tenth of the sample lies in the top ten.

These data belong to a study of T cell responses to AZD1222 COVID-19 vaccine (dated by TCRdb to the early 2020s). As for the study more broadly: AZD1222 recipients given second doses at about 4 weeks or at about 12 weeks were pooled, since spike-specific TCR depth and breadth were not found to differ between the two schedules. A total of 233 trial participants underwent TCR sequencing, of whom more than 200 had received two doses of AZD1222 and 26 had received two doses of the MenACWY control vaccine. Trial participants were enrolled into age subgroups of 18-55, 56-69 and 70-plus years, which contained about 160, 30 and 59 TCR-sequenced participants, respectively.

Points the paper makes about the study in general: CD4 TCRs associated with the vaccine covered the entire spike protein, and the dominant responses were in regions 160-218 and 743-854. Because no samples from the day 14 peak response were available, repertoires could be characterized only after the peak T cell response. Participants were mostly white British and included more females than males, and it was suggested by the authors that clonal diversity may have been underestimated. After two AZD1222 doses, both the breadth and the depth of spike-specific TCRs were significantly higher than at day 0 and than in MenACWY recipients. The 56-69-year group was small, and its depth increase did not reach significance, likely because of low power. Conclusions about previously exposed vaccinees are limited because only six or seven AZD1222 recipients were SARS-CoV-2 seropositive at baseline. Reportedly, almost half of the unique spike-specific TCRs recognized epitopes lying outside the regions that are mutated in the B.1.351 and B.1.1.7 variants.

The CDR3 spans 17 residues, from the cysteine through the phenylalanine. Only the CDR3 region is kept as DNA, spanning 51 bases read in frame from base 1. CDR1 SGHVS and CDR2 FQNEAQ were looked up in the germline V gene. Compared with germline, V lacks 1 base and J lacks 0 bases; bases without a gene match: 8. This receptor was obtained from an adult in good health. Sequenced material: peripheral blood, taken on day 0 of AZD1222 vaccination. The chain uses TRBV7-8 and TRBJ1-1; 7 bases in the middle match TRBD1. CDR3 sequence: CASSLVIGQDMNTEAFF. The DNA sequence is as follows: TGTGCCAGCAGCTTAGTAATTGGACAGGATATGAACACTGAAGCTTTCTTT.